This T cell receptor (beta chain) was identified during a study of T cells in Graves' hyperthyroidism and ophthalmopathy. Patients aged 18 to 65 had newly diagnosed hyperthyroidism lasting under 2 months. TCR beta CDR3 regions were amplified from RNA. Researchers ran a first-round RT-PCR on the TCR CDR3 using the HTBI primer set. TCRdb redid the calling of the multiplex PCR reads with MiXCR, one entry per CDR3 protein. This table holds roughly 380,000 distinct CDR3 sequences, roughly an eighth found once. This clonotype was detected many times. Its matching antigen is unknown. Regarding the study as a whole: Model-based prediction identified ophthalmopathy a median roughly 5.9 months prior to its onset. Most thyroid clonotypes with frequency above 0.001 were detected in blood.

Material: blood. This receptor was identified in a woman under 30 with Graves' hyperthyroidism.

The CDR3 DNA follows: TGTGCCAGCAGGATCAGCTCCGGAGGGGGCAATGAGCAGTTCTTC. Residues: CASRISSGGGNEQFF. The chain employs TRBV12-3 or TRBV12-4 and TRBJ2-1, with D perhaps given as TRBD1 or TRBD2 (6 bases each). Trimming pared 6 bases from V and 6 bases from J, leaving 18 bases between. The CDR3 is 15 residues long.